This is a list of T cell receptor beta chains from one sample in a study of T cells in Graves' hyperthyroidism and ophthalmopathy. Via MiXCR, TCRdb re-called the multiplex PCR reads, giving one row per CDR3 protein. The table records about 250,000 distinct CDR3 sequences, approximately 24% of them present only once. The sample consisted of blood. The receptors shown here come from a woman between 35 and 50 years old with Graves' ophthalmopathy. Each CDR3 is given with its conserved first and last residue. A D gene is named only where the DNA matches it firmly. The size of a clone is reported for some rows only, either as once, few or many, or as a class for expanded clones.

v_gene	j_gene	d_gene	abundance	CDR3aa	CDR3nt
TRBV29-1	TRBJ1-2	.	many	CSVGDGNGYTF	TGCAGCGTTGGGGACGGGAACGGCTACACCTTC
TRBV28	TRBJ2-2	.	many	CASSLEDRRGELFF	TGTGCCAGCAGTTTAGAGGACCGCCGCGGGGAGCTGTTTTTT
TRBV4-2	TRBJ2-4	.	.	CASSQDSESAIQYF	TGTGCCAGCAGCCAAGATTCCGAGTCTGCCATTCAGTACTTC
TRBV6-1	TRBJ1-5	.	many	CASSAHQGPTTGPQHF	TGTGCCAGCAGTGCACACCAGGGACCGACGACCGGGCCCCAGCATTTT
TRBV11-2	TRBJ2-7	.	many	CASSLDRAEVGYEQYF	TGTGCCAGCAGCTTAGATCGGGCAGAGGTTGGCTACGAGCAGTACTTC
TRBV28	TRBJ1-5	.	many	CASQDSNQPQHF	TGTGCCAGCCAGGATAGCAATCAGCCCCAGCATTTT
TRBV19	TRBJ2-5	TRBD1	many	CASNQQGAPGEAQYF	TGTGCCAGTAACCAACAGGGGGCGCCAGGAGAGGCCCAGTACTTC
TRBV28	TRBJ2-7	.	many	CASSLQGSSYEQYF	TGTGCCAGCAGTTTGCAGGGATCCTCCTACGAGCAGTACTTC
TRBV24-1	TRBJ2-5	TRBD2	.	CATSDSTSGIQETQYF	TGTGCCACCAGTGATTCGACTAGCGGGATCCAAGAGACCCAGTACTTC
TRBV29-1	TRBJ2-7	.	many	CSVEGNRYEQYF	TGCAGCGTTGAAGGCAACCGATACGAGCAGTACTTC
TRBV12-3/TRBV12-4	TRBJ1-6	.	few	CASSSTGESPLHF	TGTGCCAGCAGTTCGACAGGTGAATCACCCCTCCACTTT
TRBV5-1	TRBJ2-7	TRBD2	many	CASRWTSGSYEQYF	TGCGCCAGCAGATGGACTAGCGGATCCTACGAGCAGTACTTC
TRBV20-1	TRBJ2-2	.	many	CSARSGSSVNTGELFF	TGCAGTGCTAGATCTGGTTCCTCGGTGAACACCGGGGAGCTGTTTTTT
TRBV20-1	TRBJ2-5	.	many	CSARPLGSYQETQYF	TGCAGTGCTAGACCCCTGGGCAGCTACCAAGAGACCCAGTACTTC
TRBV5-6	TRBJ2-7	TRBD1	many	CASSWGQGVHEQYF	TGTGCCAGCAGCTGGGGACAGGGGGTACACGAGCAGTACTTC
TRBV12-3/TRBV12-4	TRBJ2-5	.	.	CASSYRNSPFQETQYF	TGTGCCAGCAGTTACAGGAACTCCCCGTTCCAAGAGACCCAGTACTTC
TRBV6-5	TRBJ2-7	.	many	CASSLDFLLGEQYF	TGTGCCAGCAGTCTCGACTTCCTGCTGGGAGAGCAGTACTTC
TRBV6-2/TRBV6-3	TRBJ2-5	TRBD1	.	CASSYSRQGKETQYF	TGTGCCAGCAGTTACTCAAGACAGGGAAAAGAGACCCAGTACTTC
TRBV20-1	TRBJ2-7	TRBD2	many	CSARDLKREAYEQYF	TGCAGTGCTAGAGATTTGAAGCGGGAGGCCTACGAGCAGTACTTC
TRBV29-1	TRBJ1-2	TRBD1	many	CSVRDRGSLGYTF	TGCAGCGTTCGGGACAGGGGGAGTTTGGGCTACACCTTC
TRBV20-1	TRBJ1-2	TRBD1	.	CSARDSNYGYTF	TGCAGTGCCCGGGACAGCAACTATGGCTACACCTTC
TRBV27	TRBJ1-2	.	.	CASRGKGGNYGYIF	TGTGCCAGCAGGGGTAAAGGGGGTAACTATGGCTACATCTTC
TRBV7-2	TRBJ2-4	TRBD1	many	CASSTRDSLKNIQYF	TGTGCCAGCAGCACCCGGGACAGTTTGAAAAACATTCAGTACTTC
TRBV12-3/TRBV12-4	TRBJ2-7	TRBD2	many	CASSRRDPPGGIYEQYF	TGTGCCAGCAGTAGGAGAGACCCTCCCGGGGGGATCTACGAGCAGTACTTC
TRBV7-8	TRBJ1-1	TRBD1	many	CASSPWQGAREAFF	TGTGCCAGCAGCCCCTGGCAGGGGGCGCGAGAAGCTTTCTTT
TRBV7-2	TRBJ2-7	TRBD2	many	CASSLSPSGSYEQYF	TGTGCCAGCAGCTTATCGCCTAGCGGGAGCTACGAGCAGTACTTC
TRBV12-3/TRBV12-4	TRBJ2-5	TRBD2	.	CASSFGTIPQETQYF	TGTGCCAGCAGTTTCGGGACTATTCCCCAAGAGACCCAGTACTTC
TRBV12-3/TRBV12-4	TRBJ2-6	.	few	CASSRYGSGANVLTF	TGTGCCAGCAGCCGATATGGGTCTGGGGCCAACGTCCTGACTTTC
TRBV11-3	TRBJ1-2	.	.	CASSLDSGGGGYTF	TGTGCCAGCAGCTTAGATTCAGGTGGCGGTGGCTACACCTTC
TRBV12-3/TRBV12-4	TRBJ1-2	.	.	CASSAGSTNYGYTF	TGTGCCAGCAGTGCAGGGTCCACTAACTATGGCTACACCTTC
TRBV7-8	TRBJ2-5	.	.	CASSLTLQETQYF	TGTGCCAGCAGCTTAACACTCCAAGAGACCCAGTACTTC
TRBV11-2	TRBJ2-3	.	many	CASSLEADGTDTQYF	TGTGCCAGCAGCTTAGAGGCGGATGGGACAGATACGCAGTATTTT
TRBV30	TRBJ2-5	TRBD2	.	CAWSVRAGVGETQYF	TGTGCCTGGAGCGTAAGAGCGGGGGTAGGGGAGACCCAGTACTTC
TRBV12-3/TRBV12-4	TRBJ1-1	.	.	CASSESPGIGMNTEAFF	TGTGCCAGCAGTGAATCCCCAGGTATTGGGATGAACACTGAAGCTTTCTTT
TRBV7-2	TRBJ2-5	TRBD2	.	CASSSAGLEEETQYF	TGTGCCAGCAGCTCAGCTGGACTAGAAGAGGAGACCCAGTACTTC
TRBV12-3/TRBV12-4	TRBJ2-5	.	many	CASSPGFSLVETQYF	TGTGCCAGCAGCCCAGGGTTTAGCCTTGTAGAGACCCAGTACTTC
TRBV19	TRBJ2-2	TRBD2	many	CAGSILSPLAGHGELFF	TGTGCCGGTAGTATCTTGTCACCACTAGCGGGACACGGGGAGCTGTTTTTT
TRBV29-1	TRBJ2-7	TRBD2	many	CSVLGLAGEYEQYF	TGCAGCGTTCTAGGACTAGCGGGAGAGTACGAGCAGTACTTC
TRBV6-1	TRBJ2-5	TRBD1	.	CASRSTGRGETQYF	TGTGCCAGCAGGTCGACAGGGCGAGGGGAGACCCAGTACTTC
TRBV6-5	TRBJ1-5	.	many	CASSYSYGQPQHF	TGTGCCAGCAGTTACTCGTATGGGCAGCCCCAGCATTTT
TRBV13	TRBJ1-2	.	many	CASSLEGSNKGYTF	TGTGCCAGCAGCTTAGAAGGGAGCAATAAAGGCTACACCTTC
TRBV6-5	TRBJ1-2	TRBD1	.	CASSYGSGGAGYTF	TGTGCCAGCAGTTACGGTTCAGGGGGCGCCGGCTACACCTTC
TRBV4-2	TRBJ2-2	TRBD1	.	CASSQIPGQGSGELFF	TGTGCCAGCAGCCAAATACCGGGACAGGGGTCCGGGGAGCTGTTTTTT